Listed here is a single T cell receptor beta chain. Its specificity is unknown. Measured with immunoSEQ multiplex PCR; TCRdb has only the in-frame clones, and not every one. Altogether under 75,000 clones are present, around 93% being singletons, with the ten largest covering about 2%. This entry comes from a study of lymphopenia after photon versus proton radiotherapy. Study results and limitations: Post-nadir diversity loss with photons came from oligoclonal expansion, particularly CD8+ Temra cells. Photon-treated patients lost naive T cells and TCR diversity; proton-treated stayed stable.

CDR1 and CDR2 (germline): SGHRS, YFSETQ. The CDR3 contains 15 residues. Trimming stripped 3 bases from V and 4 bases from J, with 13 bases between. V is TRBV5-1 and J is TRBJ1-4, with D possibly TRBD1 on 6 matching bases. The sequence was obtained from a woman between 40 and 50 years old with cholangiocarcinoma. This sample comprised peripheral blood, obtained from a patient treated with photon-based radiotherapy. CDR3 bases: TGCGCCAGCAGCTCGCAAGGACAGTTTAATGAAAAACTGTTTTTT. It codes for CASSSQGQFNEKLFF. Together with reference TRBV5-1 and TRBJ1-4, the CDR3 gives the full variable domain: KAGVTQTPRYLIKTRGQQVTLSCSPISGHRSVSWYQQTPGQGLQFLFEYFSETQRNKGNFPGRFSGRQFSNSRSEMNVSTLELGDSALYLCASSSQGQFNEKLFFGSGTQLSVL.